One T cell receptor (beta chain) is described in this entry. The data belong to a study of blood T cell repertoires in COVID-19. From germline, CDR1 is MNHNY and CDR2 SVGAGI (reference sequence). This CDR3 has 14 amino acids. The V gene lost 6 bases and the J gene lost 5 bases, with 16 bases spanning the gap. Authors' processing steps: From reference gene primer amplification, estimates of nucleated cell counts were derived. Sequencing used immunoSEQ multiplex PCR; TCRdb keeps in-frame clones, though not all of them. V and J calls and clone size come straight from that table; D and trimming were deduced from the DNA. The sample gives fewer than 110,000 clones, approximately 87% of which show up once; under 14% is in the top ten.

The receptor comes from a woman younger than 45 with acute or convalescent COVID-19. The sequenced sample consisted of peripheral blood. The gene calls are TRBV6-6 and TRBJ1-2; D is uncertain. Written as DNA, the CDR3 is TGTGCCAGCAGCCCCCAGTGGGGAGTATATGGCTACACCTTC. Its translation: CASSPQWGVYGYTF.